These 20 T cell receptor beta chains originate from one sample sequenced in a study of T-cell reconstitution after alpha-beta-depleted transplantation in children. A library of TCRbeta sequences, prepared with unique molecular identifiers, was generated. TCRdb re-analysed the PCR reads in MiXCR, keeping a single row per CDR3 protein. Among roughly 500,000 distinct CDR3 sequences listed, approximately 30% were seen once. The sample consisted of PBMCs from the stem cell graft donor, taken from the stem cell graft. Receptor source: a human donor who donated a stem cell graft to a child with aplastic anemia.

This clonotype was found a few times. The chain joins TRBV27 to TRBJ1-5; perhaps TRBD1 as D (6 bases). CDR3 size: 16 residues. The germline V gene has CDR1 MNHEY and CDR2 SMNVEV (reference sequence). V lost 5 bases, J lost 0 bases, and 14 bases lay in between. CDR3 DNA sequence: TGTGCCAGCAGTGCATACAGGGATTATAGCAATCAGCCCCAGCATTTT. Its translation is CASSAYRDYSNQPQHF.

This clonotype appeared once. This chain uses TRBV5-1 with TRBJ2-5, with D possibly TRBD1 on 5 matching bases. V was trimmed by 4 bases and J by 4 bases, leaving 14 bases between them. The CDR3 runs to 14 residues. The germline gives CDR1 SGHRS, CDR2 YFSETQ. CDR3 residues: CASSGVKGPETQYF. In DNA form, the CDR3 reads TGCGCCAGCAGCGGAGTGAAGGGGCCAGAGACCCAGTACTTC.

V is TRBV9 and J is TRBJ1-2; 10 bases agree with TRBD1. Germline-derived CDR1 and CDR2 are SGDLS and YYNGEE. The CDR3 consists of 16 residues. V lost 4 bases, J lost 7 bases, and 13 bases stayed unmatched. The CDR3 coding sequence is TGTGCCAGCAGCTACCTAGGGACAGGGGTAACTGGTGGCTACACCTTC. This sequence encodes CASSYLGTGVTGGYTF.

The V call is TRBV20-1, the J call TRBJ1-3; 12 positions match TRBD1. The CDR3 runs 17 residues. V lost 6 bases to trimming and J lost 2 bases; unmatched junction nucleotides: 11. In germline, CDR1 is DFQATT, CDR2 SNEGSKA (reference sequence). The DNA for the CDR3 is TGCAGTGCGTTGGGGGGGACAGGGGGCCTCCCTGGAAACACCATATATTTT. It specifies CSALGGTGGLPGNTIYF.

V and J are TRBV6-1 and TRBJ2-5, with a tentative D call TRBD2 (5 bases). Looked up from germline, CDR1 is MNHNS and CDR2 is SASEGT. This CDR3 has 13 residues. Trimming removed 6 bases from V and 1 base from J, with 9 bases in between. CDR3 protein: CASRAAGQETQYF. The CDR3 bases are TGTGCCAGCAGGGCCGCGGGCCAAGAGACCCAGTACTTC.

This clonotype was detected a few times. The rearrangement uses TRBV5-1 and TRBJ1-2; 7 positions agree with TRBD1. CDR3 length equals 15 residues. CDR1 and CDR2 from the germline V gene are SGHRS and YFSETQ. V dropped 0 bases and J dropped 7; count of bases not matched to a gene: 9. The CDR3 bases are TGCGCCAGCAGCTTGGTACCGGGACAGTCTGGTGGCTACACCTTC. Its protein is CASSLVPGQSGGYTF.

The chain uses TRBV18 and TRBJ2-5; tentatively, D is TRBD1 (6 bases). Per germline, CDR1 KGHSH and CDR2 LQKENI. V was clipped by 3 bases and J by 1 base, with 12 bases between them. The CDR3 is 15 amino acids. The DNA for the CDR3 is TGTGCCAGCTCACCGGCCTACAGGGCCCAAGAGACCCAGTACTTC. Translating it yields CASSPAYRAQETQYF. Variable domain in full (rest from reference TRBV18 and TRBJ2-5): NAGVMQNPRHLVRRRGQEARLRCSPMKGHSHVYWYRQLPEEGLKFMVYLQKENIIDESGMPKERFSAEFPKEGPSILRIQQVVRGDSAAYFCASSPAYRAQETQYFGPGTRLLVL.

The chain links TRBV4-2 to TRBJ2-7; possible D gene TRBD2, 6 bases. The CDR3 totals 15 residues. With 1 base removed from V and 5 bases from J, the gap between germline ends came to 15 bases. The germline CDR1 and CDR2 sequences are LGHNA and YNFKEQ. CDR3 bases: TGTGCCAGCAGCCAAGCCGGGGGAGTGGGCGACGAGCAGTACTTC. Protein sequence: CASSQAGGVGDEQYF.

There are a few counts of this clonotype. The chain has TRBV29-1 and TRBJ2-4; D is uncertain. V gave up 0 bases and J gave up 7 bases, with 10 bases separating them. The CDR3 length is 13 residues. Germline lookup yields CDR1 SQVTM and CDR2 ANQGSEA. CDR3 in amino acids: CSVEDQGLNIQYF. For the CDR3, the DNA is TGCAGCGTTGAAGATCAAGGGTTGAACATTCAGTACTTC.

CDR3 loop: CASSILPNTEAFF. CDR3 DNA sequence: TGTGCCAGTAGTATATTGCCGAACACTGAAGCTTTCTTT. V is TRBV19 and J is TRBJ1-1, with D unresolved. V lost 2 bases, J lost 1 base, and 5 bases lay in between. Germline CDR1 reads LNHDA; CDR2 reads SQIVND (reference sequence). This CDR3 is 13 amino acids long.

The chain couples TRBV20-1 to TRBJ1-1; 9 bases fit TRBD1. V shed 0 bases, J shed 8 bases, and the junction held 4 bases outside the gene matches. This CDR3 is built from 13 residues. Per the germline V gene, CDR1 is DFQATT and CDR2 is SNEGSKA (reference sequence). The CDR3 DNA sequence: TGCAGTGCTAGAGATATGGGGACAGGGGAAGCTTTCTTT. Translation: CSARDMGTGEAFF.

The chain combines TRBV30 with TRBJ1-3; the D gene is possibly TRBD1 (5 bases). From germline, CDR1 is GTSNPN and CDR2 SVGIG (reference sequence). The V end lost 2 bases, the J end lost 0 bases, and 11 bases lay between the germline ends. The CDR3 covers 15 residues. The CDR3 protein is CAWSPGLTSGNTIYF. DNA of the CDR3: TGTGCCTGGAGTCCGGGACTTACCTCTGGAAACACCATATATTTT.

This clonotype has only a few counts. This chain joins TRBV10-3 and TRBJ1-6; D ambiguous. Trimming cost V 5 bases and J 5 bases, with 13 bases left between them. Germline V gene sequence: CDR1 ENHRY, CDR2 SYGVKD. There are 15 residues in the CDR3. CDR3: CAISLAEVNNSPLHF. In DNA, the CDR3 is TGTGCCATCAGTCTTGCAGAGGTTAATAATTCACCCCTCCACTTT.

There are a few counts of this clonotype. The V gene is TRBV7-2, the J gene TRBJ1-1; D gene ambiguous. From germline, CDR1 is SGHTA and CDR2 FQGNSA. This CDR3 is 13 amino acids long. V shed 5 bases and J shed 5 bases, with 12 bases lying between them. The CDR3 DNA follows: TGTGCCAGCAGCCCCGCCTTGAGTACTGAAGCTTTCTTT. This sequence encodes CASSPALSTEAFF.

J is TRBJ1-4 and V is TRBV5-1; 7 bases agree with TRBD1. Losses at the gene ends were 5 bases for V and 8 bases for J; bases not matched to a gene: 9. The CDR3 is 14 residues long. Germline CDR1 and CDR2: SGHRS and YFSETQ. CDR3 nucleotide sequence: TGCGCCAGCAGACCCAGCAGGGGGAGCGAAAAACTGTTTTTT. This codes for CASRPSRGSEKLFF.

The chain uses TRBV20-1 and TRBJ2-1; a weak D match, TRBD1 (5 bases). There are 14 residues in the CDR3. Germline CDR1 reads DFQATT; CDR2 reads SNEGSKA (reference sequence). V was shortened by 6 bases and J by 0 bases, with 12 bases between the two germline ends. Here the CDR3 DNA reads TGCAGTGCCACGGGCAGGGACTCCTACAATGAGCAGTTCTTC. It specifies CSATGRDSYNEQFF.

This clonotype was counted between two and nine times. J is TRBJ1-6 and V is TRBV12-3 or TRBV12-4, with TRBD1 identical over 9 bases. J gave up 14 bases and V 6 bases, and 8 bases lay outside the gene matches. This CDR3 spans 13 amino acids. CDR3 sequence: CASRTGTGWSLHF. Written as DNA, the CDR3 is TGTGCCAGCAGAACCGGGACAGGGTGGTCCCTCCACTTT.

The rearrangement joins TRBV5-1 to TRBJ2-1; D is ambiguous. The V gene lost 2 bases and the J gene lost 6 bases, with 12 bases spanning the gap. This CDR3 is 14 amino acids long. Germline V lookup: CDR1 SGHRS, CDR2 YFSETQ. The CDR3 protein is CASSFDISFNEQFF. CDR3 nucleotides: TGCGCCAGCAGCTTCGACATTTCGTTCAATGAGCAGTTCTTC.

CDR3: CSARDVGGSSTDTQYF. The CDR3 DNA is TGCAGTGCTAGAGATGTAGGGGGTTCTAGCACAGATACGCAGTATTTT. The chain combines TRBV20-1 with TRBJ2-3, with a tentative D call TRBD1 (6 bases). V was clipped by 0 bases and J by 0 bases, with 13 bases between them. CDR3 length equals 16 residues. Germline CDR1 DFQATT, CDR2 SNEGSKA (reference sequence).

The gene calls are TRBV18 and TRBJ2-1, with D possibly TRBD2 on 5 matching bases. V lost 6 bases and J lost 6, with 15 bases in between. Germline V gene sequence: CDR1 KGHSH, CDR2 LQKENI. The CDR3 consists of 14 residues. The CDR3 DNA is TGTGCCAGCTCCACCTGGACTTCCCTCAATGAGCAGTTCTTC. Translation gives CASSTWTSLNEQFF.